This T cell receptor (beta chain) originates from a study of identical twins. Study-wide points: Fewer insertions were carried by abundant cord blood beta clonotypes, but none was seen in memory repertoires. Some out-of-frame alpha sequences were shared by twins, and these showed excess low generation probability. There was more out-of-frame TCR alpha sharing in monozygotic twins than models estimated.

A universal primer binding site was introduced by template switching. The final cDNA contained unique molecular identifiers. MiXCR was run by TCRdb on the 5' RACE reads, yielding one entry per CDR3 protein. The sample lists around 1.7 million distinct CDR3 sequences, about 32% seen once, with roughly 0.3% in the top ten. This clonotype was observed a handful of times. Its antigen is unidentified. The germline V and J ends were trimmed by 3 bases and 6 bases, with 14 bases remaining between them. The CDR3 sequence is 13 residues long. Germline V gene data show CDR1 as DFQATT and CDR2 as SNEGSKA (reference sequence).

This receptor was obtained from a newborn girl in good health. This chain uses TRBV20-1 with TRBJ1-1, with a weak D call TRBD1 (6 bases). The sample was cord blood. The CDR3 nucleotides are TGCAGTGCTAGGTTCGGGGGCTCCCCTGAAGCTTTCTTT. Protein: CSARFGGSPEAFF.